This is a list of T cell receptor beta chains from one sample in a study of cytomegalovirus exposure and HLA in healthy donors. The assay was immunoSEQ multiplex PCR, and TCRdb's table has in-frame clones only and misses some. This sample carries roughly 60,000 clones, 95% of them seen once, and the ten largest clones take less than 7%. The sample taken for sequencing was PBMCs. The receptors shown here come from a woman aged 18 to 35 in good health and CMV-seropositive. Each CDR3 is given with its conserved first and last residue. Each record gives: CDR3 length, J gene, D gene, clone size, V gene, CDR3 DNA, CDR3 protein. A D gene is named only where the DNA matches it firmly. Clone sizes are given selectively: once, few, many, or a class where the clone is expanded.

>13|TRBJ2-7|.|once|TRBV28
TGTGCCAGCAGCTATGGGGCAGCTTACGAGCAGTACTTC
CASSYGAAYEQYF
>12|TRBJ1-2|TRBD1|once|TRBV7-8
TGTGCCAGCAGTACGACAGGGTATGGCTACACCTTC
CASSTTGYGYTF
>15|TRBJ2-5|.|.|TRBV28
TGTGCCAGCAGTTTACCTCCACACAGTCAAGAGACCCAGTACTTC
CASSLPPHSQETQYF
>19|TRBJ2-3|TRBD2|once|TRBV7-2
TGTGCCAGCAGCTTAGTAACTAGCGGGAGACCGGGGGGAGTAGATACGCAGTATTTT
CASSLVTSGRPGGVDTQYF
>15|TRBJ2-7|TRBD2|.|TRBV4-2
TGTGCCAGCAGCCTTAGTAGCGGGGGGCGAGACGAGCAGTACTTC
CASSLSSGGRDEQYF
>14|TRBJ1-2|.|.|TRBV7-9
TGTGCCAGCAGCCGCGGGGAGACTAACTATGGCTACACCTTC
CASSRGETNYGYTF
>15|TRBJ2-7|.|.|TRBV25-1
TGTGCCAGCAGTGAACCCCACAGGCCCCTCGAGGAGCAGTACTTC
CASSEPHRPLEEQYF
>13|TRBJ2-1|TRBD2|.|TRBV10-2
TGCGCCAGCACCTTGAGCGGGAGAGATGAGCAGTTCTTC
CASTLSGRDEQFF
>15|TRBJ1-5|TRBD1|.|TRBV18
TGTGCCAGCTCACCCGGACAGGGACAGGATCAGCCCCAGCATTTT
CASSPGQGQDQPQHF
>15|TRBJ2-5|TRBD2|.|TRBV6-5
TGTGCCAGCAGTTACTCGCAGCGGGAGGGGGAGACCCAGTACTTC
CASSYSQREGETQYF
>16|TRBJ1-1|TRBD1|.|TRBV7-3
TGTGCCAGCAGCCCCGGGACAGTCCGAAAGAACACTGAAGCTTTCTTT
CASSPGTVRKNTEAFF
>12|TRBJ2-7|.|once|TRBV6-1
TGTGCCAGCAGTGTAGATGAGTACGAGCAGTACTTC
CASSVDEYEQYF
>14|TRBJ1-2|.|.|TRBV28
TGTGCCAGCAGTTTAAGGTTAGGGGACTATGGCTACACCTTC
CASSLRLGDYGYTF
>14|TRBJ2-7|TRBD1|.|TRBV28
TGTGCCAGCAGTTTGAGGGGGCCCACCTACGAGCAGTACTTC
CASSLRGPTYEQYF
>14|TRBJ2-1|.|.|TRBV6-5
TGTGCCAGCAGTTACCGTAGCTCCTACAATGAGCAGTTCTTC
CASSYRSSYNEQFF
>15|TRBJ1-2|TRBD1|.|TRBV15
TGTGCCACCTCCCAGGGGGCGTTAGATTTGGGTGGCTACACCTTC
CATSQGALDLGGYTF
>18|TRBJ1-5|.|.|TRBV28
TGTGCCAGCAGTCCCGCTCGGGGGGGCGCGTATAGCAATCAGCCCCAGCATTTT
CASSPARGGAYSNQPQHF
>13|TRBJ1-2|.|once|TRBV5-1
TGCGCCAGCAGCTTGGGCAGGGACTATGGCTACACCTTC
CASSLGRDYGYTF
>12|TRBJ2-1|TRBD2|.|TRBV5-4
TGTGCCAGCAGCCCCGGGAGGAATGAGCAGTTCTTC
CASSPGRNEQFF
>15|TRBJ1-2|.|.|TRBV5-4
TGTGCCAGCACCCCTGGGAGCCAGGCCAACTATGGCTACACCTTC
CASTPGSQANYGYTF
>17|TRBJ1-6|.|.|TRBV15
TGTGCCACCAGCAGAGGGATCCAACAGGGATTTGGTTCACCCCTCCACTTT
CATSRGIQQGFGSPLHF
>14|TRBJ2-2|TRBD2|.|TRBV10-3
TGTGCCATCGGGGAGGGCCTCGGCACCGGGGAGCTGTTTTTT
CAIGEGLGTGELFF
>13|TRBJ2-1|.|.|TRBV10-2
TGCGCCAGCAGCTCTCAGTCCTACAATGAGCAGTTCTTC
CASSSQSYNEQFF
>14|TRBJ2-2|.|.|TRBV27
TGTGCCAGCAGTGTGGGACACGGGATCGGGGAGCTGTTTTTT
CASSVGHGIGELFF
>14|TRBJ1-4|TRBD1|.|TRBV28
TGTGCCAGCAGTCCCGGGACAGGGGATGAAAAACTGTTTTTT
CASSPGTGDEKLFF
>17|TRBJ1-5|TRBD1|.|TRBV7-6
TGTGCCAGCAGCTCCTGGGAGGGGGACAGGGGGAATCAGCCCCAGCATTTT
CASSSWEGDRGNQPQHF
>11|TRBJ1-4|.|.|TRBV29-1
TGCAGCGTTGGGCACCAGGAAAAACTGTTTTTT
CSVGHQEKLFF
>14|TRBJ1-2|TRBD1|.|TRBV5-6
TGTGCCAGCAGCTTGCTGGACAGGGGGCATGGCTACACCTTC
CASSLLDRGHGYTF
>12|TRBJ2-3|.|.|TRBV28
TGTGCCAGTGGGACTTACACAGATACGCAGTATTTT
CASGTYTDTQYF
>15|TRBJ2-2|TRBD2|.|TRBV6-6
TGTGCCAGCAGTTATCAGCGGGAGAACACCGGGGAGCTGTTTTTT
CASSYQRENTGELFF
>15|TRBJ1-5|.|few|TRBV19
TGTGCCAGTACCACACAGGGTCCCCAGAAGCGGCCCCAGCATTTT
CASTTQGPQKRPQHF
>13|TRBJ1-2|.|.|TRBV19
TGTGCCAGTAGGGTCAGATCTAACTATGGCTACACCTTC
CASRVRSNYGYTF
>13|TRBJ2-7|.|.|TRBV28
TGTGCCAGCATCACCCTAGGGGGAAACGAGCAGTACTTC
CASITLGGNEQYF
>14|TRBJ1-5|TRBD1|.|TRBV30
TGTGCCTGGAGTGGAGGACAGGGGTCGGCGCCCCAGCATTTT
CAWSGGQGSAPQHF
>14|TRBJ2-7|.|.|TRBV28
TGTGCCAGCAGTTTAAAGCCAGGGTTCTACGAGCAGTACTTC
CASSLKPGFYEQYF
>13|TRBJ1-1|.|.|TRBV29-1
TGCAGCGTTGACCCCGGCAGGGACACTGAAGCTTTCTTT
CSVDPGRDTEAFF
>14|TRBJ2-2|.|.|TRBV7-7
TGTGCCAGCAGCTTAGGGAGGGGTTCCGGGGAGCTGTTTTTT
CASSLGRGSGELFF
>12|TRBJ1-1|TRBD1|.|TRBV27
TGTGCCAGCAGTACAGGGGCCACTGAAGCTTTCTTT
CASSTGATEAFF
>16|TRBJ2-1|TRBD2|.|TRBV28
TGTGCCAGCAGTTTTAGGAGCGGGAGCTCCTACAATGAGCAGTTCTTC
CASSFRSGSSYNEQFF
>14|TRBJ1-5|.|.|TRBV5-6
TGTGCCGGCAGCCCCGGTCCTCTGGATCAGCCCCAGCATTTT
CAGSPGPLDQPQHF
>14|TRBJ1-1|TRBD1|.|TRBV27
TGTGCCAGCAGTTTGGAGGGGGCCGGCACTGAAGCTTTCTTT
CASSLEGAGTEAFF
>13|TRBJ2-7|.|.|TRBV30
TGTGCCTGGAGTCCGGGTTCAACAAACGAGCAGTACTTC
CAWSPGSTNEQYF
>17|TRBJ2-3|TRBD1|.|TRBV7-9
TGTGCCAGCAGCGGCCGACCGGGACAGGGGTTTCCAGATACGCAGTATTTT
CASSGRPGQGFPDTQYF
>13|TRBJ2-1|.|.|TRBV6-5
TGTGCCAGCAGCGTCCTGCATAGCAATGAGCAGTTCTTC
CASSVLHSNEQFF
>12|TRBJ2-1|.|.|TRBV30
TGTGCCTGGAGTACCGGTCTCAATGAGCAGTTCTTC
CAWSTGLNEQFF
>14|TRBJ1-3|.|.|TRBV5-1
TGCGCCAGCAGCCCTAGGGAGGATGGAAACACCATATATTTT
CASSPREDGNTIYF
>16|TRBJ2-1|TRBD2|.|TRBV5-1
TGCGCCAGCAGCTTGGGAGTAGCGGGAGGGTACAATGAGCAGTTCTTC
CASSLGVAGGYNEQFF
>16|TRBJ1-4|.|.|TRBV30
TGTGCCTGGAGTTCCCCCTCGGGGGGGGATTATGAAAAACTGTTTTTT
CAWSSPSGGDYEKLFF
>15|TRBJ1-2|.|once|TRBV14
TGTGCCAGCAGCCAAGGTGCGGGGGAGCACTATGGCTACACCTTC
CASSQGAGEHYGYTF
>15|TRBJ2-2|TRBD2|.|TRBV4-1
TGCGCCAGCAGGAGTAGCGGGAGGGGTGTCGGGGAGCTGTTTTTT
CASRSSGRGVGELFF
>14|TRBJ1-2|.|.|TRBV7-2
TGTGCCAGCAGCTTGGGACACTTTAACTATGGCTACACCTTC
CASSLGHFNYGYTF
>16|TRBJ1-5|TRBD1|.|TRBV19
TGTGCCAGTAGTGCCTCAAAAGGGACAGGAGGACCGCCCCAGCATTTT
CASSASKGTGGPPQHF